Within the sample, the clone carrying this T cell receptor (beta chain) is medium-sized. The method was immunoSEQ multiplex PCR; TCRdb's version includes in-frame clones alone and lacks a portion of them. This table has over 15,000 clones, 55% to 75% appearing once. This sample stems from a study of tumor-infiltrating lymphocytes in localized non-small cell lung cancer. Germline loops: CDR1 LNHDA, CDR2 SQIVND (reference sequence). The CDR3 is 11 amino acids. V gave up 9 bases and J gave up 4 bases, with 4 bases separating them. The V call is TRBV19, the J call TRBJ2-6; D is undetermined. The source of this sequence is a human donor with non-small cell lung cancer. The sample consisted of lung tumor tissue. The CDR3 region is CARSGANVLTF. Written as DNA, the CDR3 is TGTGCCAGATCCGGGGCCAACGTCCTGACTTTC.